This TCR beta chain stems from a study of blood T cell repertoires in COVID-19. Assay used: immunoSEQ multiplex PCR; TCRdb lists only in-frame clones, some missing. Of 150,000 to 200,000 clones in the sample, roughly four fifths were seen once. Followed over time, Seattle patients had been enrolled while infection was active. The germline V gene has CDR1 MDHEN and CDR2 SYDVKM. V was pared by 6 bases and J by 4 bases, with 9 bases of the junction left unmatched. The CDR3 has 15 residues. The sample was peripheral blood. The chain joins TRBV28 to TRBJ1-2, with 9 bases fitting TRBD1. This receptor was obtained from a woman aged 70 to 79 with COVID-19, enrolled during active disease. CDR3 loop: CASSHQTGGGYGYTF. The CDR3 coding sequence is TGTGCCAGCAGCCATCAGACAGGGGGAGGCTATGGCTACACCTTC.